The 8 T cell receptor beta chains given below trace back to one sample, sequenced in a study of blood T cell repertoires in COVID-19. This table comes from immunoSEQ multiplex PCR, and its TCRdb copy is limited to in-frame clones, with some not included. The sample lists approximately 150,000 clones, about 83% occurring once. Sequencing was done on a sample of peripheral blood. These receptors were collected from a man between 70 and 80 years old who had recovered from COVID-19.

The chain carries TRBV6-5 and TRBJ1-2; D gene uncertain. The V end was cut by 6 bases, the J end by 0 bases, with 8 bases between. CDR3 length: 13 amino acids. Germline CDR1 MNHEY, CDR2 SVGAGI. In DNA form, the CDR3 reads TGTGCCAGCAGGTTCAACACTAACTATGGCTACACCTTC. This sequence encodes CASRFNTNYGYTF.

This rearrangement joins TRBV6-5 to TRBJ1-1; 10 bases match TRBD1. This CDR3 is 15 amino acids long. The trim removed 5 bases at V and 4 bases at J, leaving 7 bases unmatched. From germline, CDR1 is MNHEY and CDR2 SVGAGI. CDR3 in DNA: TGTGCCAGCAGTACTCGGACAGGGGGGAGCACTGAAGCTTTCTTT. Protein sequence: CASSTRTGGSTEAFF.

This rearrangement joins TRBV9 to TRBJ2-4; D is possibly TRBD1 (6 bases). In germline, CDR1 is SGDLS, CDR2 YYNGEE. The V gene lost 0 bases and the J gene lost 11 bases, with 12 bases spanning the gap. The CDR3 totals 13 residues. The CDR3 region is CASSVGSGGVQYF. The CDR3, as DNA: TGTGCCAGCAGCGTAGGATCTGGGGGCGTTCAGTACTTC.

The CDR3 bases are TGTGCCAGCAGTGAGACTCTCATCCTTCCGCGGGAGCAGTACTTC. This sequence encodes CASSETLILPREQYF. The V gene is TRBV25-1, the J gene TRBJ2-7; D remains unclear. The CDR3 runs 15 residues. Germline V CDR1 and CDR2: MGHDK, SYGVNS. V was cut by 3 bases and J by 7 bases, with 19 bases left in between.

This clone has more than one count but fewer than ten. The chain couples TRBV7-9 to TRBJ2-5, with 7 bases aligning to TRBD2. There are 15 residues in the CDR3. The germline gives CDR1 SEHNR, CDR2 FQNEAQ (reference sequence). V lost 0 bases and J lost 2; bases outside the gene matches: 3. CDR3 in amino acids: CASSLAASGQETQYF. In nucleotides, the CDR3 is TGTGCCAGCAGCTTAGCGGCTAGCGGTCAAGAGACCCAGTACTTC.

The J gene is TRBJ2-1, the V gene TRBV15; 13 bases agree with TRBD2. CDR1 is LNHNV, CDR2 YYDKDF, per germline (reference sequence). The CDR3 extends over 19 amino acids. V was clipped by 2 bases and J by 0 bases; unmatched bases: 7. The DNA for the CDR3 is TGTGCCACCAGCAGACCCGGGACTAGCGGGGTCAGCTCCTACAATGAGCAGTTCTTC. Translated: CATSRPGTSGVSSYNEQFF.

This rearrangement joins TRBV6-5 to TRBJ1-3, with D possibly TRBD1 on 5 matching bases. Germline CDR1 and CDR2: MNHEY and SVGAGI. Trimming shortened V by 2 bases and J by 2 bases, and 10 bases separated the two germline ends. The CDR3 contains 15 residues. The DNA of the CDR3 is TGTGCCAGCAGTTACGGCAGGGTAGCTGGAAACACCATATATTTT. Its translation: CASSYGRVAGNTIYF.

The rearrangement uses TRBV6-5 and TRBJ1-1; TRBD1 matches at 11 bases. The CDR3 extends over 15 amino acids. CDR1 and CDR2 (germline): MNHEY, SVGAGI. V was pared by 6 bases and J by 4 bases, with 7 bases of the junction left unmatched. CDR3 DNA sequence: TGTGCCAGCAGCCGTGGGACAGGGGGACGCACTGAAGCTTTCTTT. Its protein is CASSRGTGGRTEAFF.